This entry describes one T cell receptor (beta chain). The sample comes from a study of blood T cell repertoires in COVID-19. Study overall: COVID-19 samples from acute and convalescent phases originated in the United States, Italy and Spain.

Deletions cut 6 bases from V and 7 bases from J, with 18 bases between. This CDR3 has 14 residues. CDR1 is SGHTA and CDR2 is FQGNSA in the germline V gene. In the authors' workflow: Reference gene primer amplification gave nucleated cell count estimates. Generated by immunoSEQ multiplex PCR, the TCRdb table keeps only in-frame clones and is missing some. Clone size and the V and J calls come from that table; the DNA yielded D and trimming. Of 200,000 or so clones listed, approximately 91% are singletons. This TCR was sampled from a man aged 60 to 69 who had recovered from COVID-19. What was sequenced was peripheral blood. The chain uses TRBV7-2 and TRBJ1-1; TRBD1 is a possible D gene (6 bases). The CDR3 region is CASSRFGEGGEAFF. The CDR3 DNA sequence: TGTGCCAGCAGTCGATTCGGGGAGGGGGGTGAAGCTTTCTTT. Using reference TRBV7-2 and TRBJ1-1 for the parts outside the CDR3, the full variable domain is GAGVSQSPSNKVTEKGKDVELRCDPISGHTALYWYRQSLGQGLEFLIYFQGNSAPDKSGLPSDRFSAERTGGSVSTLTIQRTQQEDSAVYLCASSRFGEGGEAFFGQGTRLTVV.